The clone carrying this T cell receptor beta chain appeared a few times. Its specificity is unknown. This entry comes from a study of blood T cells in healthy people across ages. Study-wide findings and caveats: The donors' CMV status was not determined, possibly confounding changes in expanded clonotypes.

For the second PCR, which ran for about 7 to 12 cycles, a sample-barcoded 5' primer and a J-beta primer mix were used. TCRdb ran MiXCR on the 5' RACE reads and lists one entry per CDR3 protein. The data show 590,000 or so distinct CDR3 sequences, about 30% seen once. From germline, CDR1 is SGHTA and CDR2 FQGNSA. Losses at the gene ends were 5 bases for V and 7 bases for J; bases not matched to a gene: 8. The CDR3 extends over 15 amino acids. Each sample had at least 6 million PBMCs isolated. The sequence derives from an elderly woman in good health. The chain recombines TRBV7-2 with TRBJ1-6; 7 bases agree with TRBD1. The sequencing input was blood. CDR3 in DNA: TGTGCCAGCAGCCCCCGGACAGGAGTAAATTCACCCCTCCACTTT. This codes for CASSPRTGVNSPLHF.